The 30 T cell receptor beta chains in this list originate from one sample, sequenced in a study of T-cell reconstitution after alpha-beta-depleted transplantation in children. It was with unique molecular identifiers that the TCRbeta library was prepared. In TCRdb, the PCR reads were re-called with MiXCR into one record per CDR3 protein. Here the sample spans approximately 420,000 distinct CDR3 sequences, under 13% being singletons. The material sequenced was PBMCs from the stem cell graft donor, taken from the stem cell graft. The source is a human donor who donated a stem cell graft to a child with acute myeloid leukemia.

This CDR3 is CASSQEGPYEQYF. The CDR3 coding sequence is TGTGCCAGCAGCCAAGAGGGCCCCTACGAGCAGTACTTC. V is TRBV4-2 and J is TRBJ2-7; D unresolved. Per germline, CDR1 LGHNA and CDR2 YNFKEQ. The CDR3 totals 13 residues. V lost 0 bases and J 2 bases, leaving 5 bases between the germline ends.

The rearrangement joins TRBV19 to TRBJ2-7; TRBD2 might be the D (5 bases). The V end lost 9 bases, the J end lost 2 bases, and 29 bases lay between the germline ends. The CDR3 contains 18 residues. The germline CDR1 and CDR2 sequences are LNHDA and SQIVND (reference sequence). The CDR3 nucleotides are TGTGCCAGAATTACCGAAACTGAAAAAATTTACGGGACCTACGAGCAGTACGTC. Residues: CARITETEKIYGTYEQYV.

V gene TRBV12-3 or TRBV12-4 combines with J gene TRBJ2-6, with 11 nucleotides matching TRBD1. V lost 6 bases to trimming and J lost 2 bases; unmatched junction nucleotides: 3. CDR3 length: 16 amino acids. The CDR3 spells CASSPGQGAGANVLTF. DNA of the CDR3: TGTGCCAGCAGCCCGGGACAGGGGGCTGGGGCCAACGTCCTGACTTTC.

This clonotype has a handful of counts. This chain links TRBV9 with TRBJ2-2; the match to TRBD2 covers 7 bases. CDR1 is SGDLS, CDR2 YYNGEE, per germline. The V gene end was trimmed by 3 bases and the J gene end by 2 bases; junction bases not matched to a gene: 10. This CDR3 contains 17 residues. The CDR3 protein is CASSASPAGLNTGELFF. CDR3 sequence (DNA): TGTGCCAGCAGCGCATCCCCGGCGGGACTAAACACCGGGGAGCTGTTTTTT.

This clonotype was detected only a few times. The chain combines TRBV5-1 with TRBJ2-7, with TRBD2 as a possible D gene (5 bases). V lost 1 base to trimming and J lost 6 bases, with 17 bases between them. The CDR3 runs to 15 residues. Germline CDR1 reads SGHRS; CDR2 reads YFSETQ. As DNA, the CDR3 is TGCGCCAGCAGCTTGTACCGGACTTTTCCTGGCGAGCAGTACTTC. Its translation: CASSLYRTFPGEQYF.

Many counts were recorded for this clonotype. J is TRBJ1-5 and V is TRBV20-1; a possible D gene is TRBD1 (5 bases). The CDR3 totals 14 residues. V gave up 3 bases and J gave up 5 bases, with 14 bases separating them. Per germline, CDR1 DFQATT and CDR2 SNEGSKA (reference sequence). DNA of the CDR3: TGCAGTGCTAGCTCGGGGGACGGATATCAGCCCCAGCATTTT. It encodes CSASSGDGYQPQHF.

V is TRBV5-1 and J is TRBJ1-2, with 8 bases identical to TRBD1. Trimming at V came to 3 bases and at J to 4 bases, leaving 11 bases not matched to a gene. The CDR3 spans 16 residues. Germline values: CDR1 SGHRS, CDR2 YFSETQ. The CDR3 reads CASSYQGAASSYGYTF. The CDR3 region has the DNA TGCGCCAGCAGCTATCAGGGGGCCGCATCGAGCTATGGCTACACCTTC.

In this sample, this clonotype turned up a few times. The chain joins TRBV5-5 to TRBJ2-7; no reliable D call. This CDR3 comprises 13 residues. Trimming removed 6 bases from V and 3 bases from J, with 13 bases in between. The germline V gene has CDR1 SGHKS and CDR2 YYEKEE (reference sequence). CDR3 nucleotides: TGTGCCAGCACCCTCTTGGACCGCTACGAGCAGTACTTC. Protein sequence: CASTLLDRYEQYF.

This clonotype occurred many times. The chain is built from TRBV7-3 and TRBJ2-2; weak D call: TRBD1 (5 bases). V lost 2 bases and J lost 4, with 8 bases in between. This CDR3 region has 14 residues. CDR1 is SGHTA and CDR2 is FQGTGA in the germline V gene. CDR3 DNA sequence: TGTGCCAGCAGCTTATACCAGGGCACCGGGGAGCTGTTTTTT. This encodes CASSLYQGTGELFF.

Here the CDR3 DNA reads TGCAGCGTTGATGGGCGGTTTGACGGCAACTACAATGAGCAGTTCTTC. Residues: CSVDGRFDGNYNEQFF. This chain connects TRBV29-1 to TRBJ2-1, with D unresolved. Between the trimmed V and J ends, which lost 3 bases and 3 bases, there was a span of 18 bases. The CDR3 has 16 amino acids. Germline V gene data show CDR1 as SQVTM and CDR2 as ANQGSEA.

This clonotype was observed a few times. The chain has TRBV28 and TRBJ2-2, with D maybe TRBD2 (8 bases). CDR1 and CDR2 from the germline V gene are MDHEN and SYDVKM. The CDR3 runs to 17 residues. V lost 5 bases and J lost 6, with 22 bases in between. Written as DNA, the CDR3 is TGTGCCAGCAGTCCAGACCTCGGGAGGGGGCTTGCCGGGGAGCTGTTTTTT. It is translated as CASSPDLGRGLAGELFF.

This sequence joins TRBV5-1 and TRBJ2-3; maybe TRBD2 (6 bases). Germline V lookup: CDR1 SGHRS, CDR2 YFSETQ. With 4 bases removed from V and 4 bases from J, the gap between germline ends came to 10 bases. The CDR3 runs to 13 residues. The CDR3 is CASSLRLADTQYF. CDR3 in DNA: TGCGCCAGCAGCCTAAGACTAGCAGATACGCAGTATTTT. The whole variable domain, filled in from reference TRBV5-1 and TRBJ2-3, reads KAGVTQTPRYLIKTRGQQVTLSCSPISGHRSVSWYQQTPGQGLQFLFEYFSETQRNKGNFPGRFSGRQFSNSRSEMNVSTLELGDSALYLCASSLRLADTQYFGPGTRLTVL.

The chain carries TRBV2 and TRBJ2-3, with TRBD2 matching 9 bases. The CDR3 contains 14 residues. Germline CDR1 reads SNHLY; CDR2 reads FYNNEI. V shed 7 bases and J 5 bases; nucleotides not matched to a gene: 7. The CDR3 loop reads CASTYGGGEDTQYF. As DNA, the CDR3 is TGTGCCAGCACTTATGGCGGGGGGGAAGATACGCAGTATTTT.

The chain carries TRBV20-1 and TRBJ2-1, with 14 bases lining up with TRBD2. Germline CDR1 DFQATT, CDR2 SNEGSKA (reference sequence). V shed 6 bases, J shed 8 bases, and the junction held 9 bases outside the gene matches. The CDR3 is 15 amino acids. The CDR3 protein is CSARTSGRSFDEQFF. The DNA of the CDR3 is TGCAGTGCGCGGACTAGCGGGAGGTCTTTCGATGAGCAGTTCTTC.

This clonotype was counted a few times. V gene TRBV29-1 combines with J gene TRBJ1-5, with D perhaps TRBD1 (5 bases). Germline CDR1 and CDR2: SQVTM and ANQGSEA. This CDR3 has 13 amino acids. The V gene lost 4 bases and the J gene lost 9 bases, with 16 bases spanning the gap. The CDR3 reads CSVGFGDWGPQHF. The CDR3 DNA reads as TGCAGCGTTGGCTTCGGGGACTGGGGGCCCCAGCATTTT.

The chain's CDR3 is CASSLYQGSQPQHF. In DNA, the CDR3 is TGTGCCAGCAGCCTGTACCAGGGGAGTCAGCCCCAGCATTTT. The genes are TRBV7-2 and TRBJ1-5; possibly TRBD1 for D (6 bases). V lost 5 bases, J lost 6 bases, and 14 bases lay in between. Germline V gene data show CDR1 as SGHTA and CDR2 as FQGNSA. The CDR3 loop spans 14 amino acids.

This clonotype was observed a single time. The chain carries TRBV29-1 and TRBJ2-1; no firm D call. Germline loops: CDR1 SQVTM, CDR2 ANQGSEA. Trimming removed 8 bases at V and 8 bases at J, with 10 bases between. This CDR3 is 10 amino acids long. CDR3 in DNA: TGCAGCTTTGTTGTTGATGAGCAGTTCTTC. This gives the protein CSFVVDEQFF.

On this clonotype: A junction boundary mismatches the germline segment, possibly from a read error. V and J are TRBV11-1 and TRBJ1-4; no definite D call. Germline V gene sequence: CDR1 SGHAT, CDR2 FQDESV (reference sequence). The CDR3 extends over 14 amino acids. For the CDR3, the DNA is TGTTCCAGCAGCTTACCCAGGCATGACGAAAAACTGTTTTTT. It encodes CSSSLPRHDEKLFF.

The chain is built from TRBV9 and TRBJ2-3, with D perhaps TRBD2 (8 bases). In germline, CDR1 is SGDLS, CDR2 YYNGEE. The V and J ends lost 3 bases and 1 base respectively, with 18 bases between them. The CDR3 covers 17 residues. The chain's CDR3 is CASSGGGGGPRTDTQYF. Here the CDR3 DNA reads TGTGCCAGCAGCGGAGGGGGCGGGGGGCCCCGCACAGATACGCAGTATTTT.

The V gene is TRBV12-3 or TRBV12-4, the J gene TRBJ2-1; D is uncertain. The CDR3 has 17 amino acids. V lost 3 bases, J lost 0 bases, and 15 bases lay in between. The CDR3 nucleotides read TGTGCCAGCAGTTTTATGAGGAGCGCAACCTCCTACAATGAGCAGTTCTTC. This sequence encodes CASSFMRSATSYNEQFF.

The sample holds a few counts of this clonotype. The chain couples TRBV11-1 to TRBJ2-1; TRBD1 or TRBD2 may be the D gene (5 bases each). From germline, CDR1 is SGHAT and CDR2 FQDESV (reference sequence). The V end lost 0 bases, the J end lost 2 bases, and 8 bases lay between the germline ends. The CDR3 consists of 15 residues. The CDR3, as DNA: TGTGCCAGCAGCTTAGCTCGGGGCCCCTACAATGAGCAGTTCTTC. This gives the protein CASSLARGPYNEQFF.

This clonotype was observed a handful of times. The chain is built from TRBV27 and TRBJ1-1; 7 positions match TRBD1. Germline V gene data show CDR1 as MNHEY and CDR2 as SMNVEV (reference sequence). The CDR3 is made up of 15 amino acids. With 6 bases clipped from V and 0 bases from J, the junction kept 7 bases outside the gene matches. The CDR3 region has the DNA TGTGCCAGCAGCCGGGACAGTCTTATGAACACTGAAGCTTTCTTT. Translation gives CASSRDSLMNTEAFF.

This sequence joins TRBV15 and TRBJ2-2, with TRBD1 identical over 7 bases. The CDR3 extends over 17 amino acids. Trimming at V came to 0 bases and at J to 0 bases, leaving 4 bases not matched to a gene. CDR1 and CDR2 (germline): LNHNV, YYDKDF (reference sequence). For the CDR3, the DNA is TGTGCCACCAGCAGAGATCGTGACAGGGCGAACACCGGGGAGCTGTTTTTT. This codes for CATSRDRDRANTGELFF.

This clonotype was seen just once. V usage is TRBV30 and J usage is TRBJ1-1, with D possibly being TRBD1 (5 bases). The CDR3 spans 13 residues. Germline CDR1 is GTSNPN and CDR2 is SVGIG (reference sequence). The V gene lost 3 bases and the J gene lost 3 bases, with 11 bases spanning the gap. CDR3 amino acids: CAWRGRADTEAFF. As DNA, the CDR3 is TGTGCCTGGAGGGGCAGGGCTGACACTGAAGCTTTCTTT.

The chain uses TRBV6-2 or TRBV6-3 and TRBJ1-5, with 9 bases identical to TRBD1. V dropped 6 bases and J dropped 6; count of bases not matched to a gene: 6. Germline-derived CDR1 and CDR2 are MNHEY and SVGEGT. This CDR3 is 14 amino acids long. As DNA, the CDR3 is TGTGCCAGCAGCTACAGGGGGCTAGTTCAGCCCCAGCATTTT. Protein sequence: CASSYRGLVQPQHF.

This clonotype was seen more than once but under ten times. The chain employs TRBV4-2 and TRBJ2-7; the match to TRBD1 covers 7 bases. The V gene's germline CDR1 is LGHNA and CDR2 YNFKEQ. J was trimmed by 7 bases and V by 3 bases; bases with no gene match: 9. The CDR3 extends over 14 amino acids. The CDR3 region has the DNA TGTGCCAGCAGCCACCTGACAGGGCTCGGGGAGCAGTACTTC. It specifies CASSHLTGLGEQYF.

This clonotype was recorded at least ten times. The chain joins TRBV11-1 to TRBJ1-1; TRBD1 matches at 8 bases. This CDR3 has 18 amino acids. The V gene's germline CDR1 is SGHAT and CDR2 FQDESV (reference sequence). The V and J ends lost 1 base and 1 base, in that order; junction bases with no gene match: 11. The CDR3 DNA follows: TGTGCCAGCAGCTTAGGTCAGGGGGCTTCCCCATCGAACACTGAAGCTTTCTTT. Translated: CASSLGQGASPSNTEAFF. The whole variable domain, filled in from reference TRBV11-1 and TRBJ1-1, reads EAEVAQSPRYKITEKSQAVAFWCDPISGHATLYWYRQILGQGPELLVQFQDESVVDDSQLPKDRFSAERLKGVDSTLKIQPAELGDSAMYLCASSLGQGASPSNTEAFFGQGTRLTVV.

CDR3 DNA: TGTGCCAGCAGCGCCGGGGGGGGTTTCGGCAAAAACATTCAGTACTTC. Protein sequence: CASSAGGGFGKNIQYF. J is TRBJ2-4 and V is TRBV9; 8 bases match TRBD2. Germline CDR1 SGDLS, CDR2 YYNGEE. CDR3 length equals 16 residues. V lost 3 bases and J lost 3; bases outside the gene matches: 8.

This clonotype has more than one count but fewer than ten. V gene TRBV29-1 combines with J gene TRBJ2-5; tentative D call: TRBD2 (6 bases). CDR1 SQVTM and CDR2 ANQGSEA come from the germline V gene. This CDR3 contains 15 residues. V shed 6 bases and J shed 0 bases, with 17 bases lying between them. The CDR3, as DNA: TGCAGCGTCCTAGGGGCCGGAGGGTACCAAGAGACCCAGTACTTC. It translates to CSVLGAGGYQETQYF.

This clonotype has more than one count but fewer than ten. The chain combines TRBV20-1 with TRBJ1-1; D gene uncertain. Germline-derived CDR1 and CDR2 are DFQATT and SNEGSKA (reference sequence). The ends were cut back, 2 bases at V and 7 bases at J, with 8 bases in the middle. The CDR3 covers 11 residues. The CDR3 region has the DNA TGCAGTGCTAGATATCTGGTTGAAGCTTTCTTT. Encoded protein: CSARYLVEAFF.